The subject of this entry is one T cell receptor beta chain. Its target antigen remains unknown. There are no base qualities to consult, and no much larger clone falls within one base. The library was made by the immunoSEQ multiplex PCR assay. For TCR sequencing, RNA was extracted from every sample and reverse transcribed into cDNA to serve as template. SuperScript III was used for first-strand cDNA synthesis, primed with a 2:1 mix of oligo-dT and random hexamers. Amplification bias was assessed with a synthetic immune receptor repertoire, and residual bias was removed computationally. For the original study's pipeline: Raw reads were preprocessed to remove errors, and CDR3 was defined by IMGT conventions from the conserved cysteine to phenylalanine. To get clonality, Shannon entropy was normalized by log2 of the number of productive unique TCRs and the result was subtracted from 1. Whether scalp clones were CD4 or CD8 was inferred by matching scalp TCRbeta sequences against CD4 and CD8 repertoires sorted from blood. The clones in this table, taken by TCRdb from immuneACCESS, are in-frame only. Not every clone is retained; where verified, under half of the shortfall comes from an unresolved V gene, and the cause of the rest is unknown. V and J calls plus clone size are reproduced from that table; the DNA served to infer D and trimming. Across this sample there are hundreds of thousands of clones, with under 80% seen only once. 1% to 1.5% of the sample is held by the ten biggest clonotypes.

These data originate in a study of CD8+ T cells in alopecia areata (dated by TCRdb to between 2017 and 2018). Background on the whole study: Treated patients were enrolled in an open-label pilot trial of oral tofacitinib at 5 to 10 mg twice daily for moderate-to-severe alopecia areata. Clonality in the scalp was compared among normal scalp (n=4), patchy alopecia areata scalp (n=8), and alopecia totalis/universalis scalp (n=8). To study T cell clonal expansion in alopecia areata, the researchers applied high-throughput TCRbeta sequencing to both the C3H/HeJ mouse model and human patients. RNA was obtained with the PAXgene miRNA kit for fixed scalp, the miRNeasy kit for PBMCs, and the RNeasy kit for mouse skin. TCRbeta CDR3 regions were amplified by immunoSEQ multiplex PCR using 35 Vbeta forward and 13 Jbeta reverse primers. Patients received tofacitinib for 6 to 18 months and were then followed off drug for 6 months to check for delayed response and recurrence. Scalp tissue and sorted CD4+ and CD8+ peripheral blood T cells from patchy and totalis/universalis alopecia areata patients and from healthy controls were covered by human TCRbeta sequencing. Biopsies were taken from tofacitinib-treated patients at baseline and again at 4 and 24 weeks into treatment, and several of those patients also had a later scalp biopsy.

Overall study results and their limits: Compared with normal scalp, lesional scalp, particularly in alopecia totalis/universalis, had higher clonality and more expanded CD8+ clones, which suggests antigenic drive. TCR sequences shared between patients were less clear than in mice, possibly partly because of HLA diversity in the patient population. Unlike mouse skin, where gammadelta T cells dominate, normal human skin contains resident alphabeta T cells that get sequenced too, which complicates analysis of the scalp TCR repertoire.

From a lookup of the germline V gene (reference sequence), CDR1 and CDR2 are LNHDA and SQIVND. Relative to germline, V is 1 base shorter and J is 0 bases shorter, with 4 bases between their ends. The CDR3 numbers 13 residues from cysteine through phenylalanine. Only CDR3 DNA remains: 39 bases, in frame from the first base. The intended sense of this specimen's time point label: baseline before oral tofacitinib. Peripheral blood and lesional scalp punch biopsies were obtained from patients with alopecia areata. After PBMCs were isolated by density centrifugation and stained for CD3, CD4 and CD8, a FACSAria was used to sort CD4+ and CD8+ T cells.

Specimen: CD4+ T cells sorted from blood, collected at week 0. The chain couples TRBV19 to TRBJ2-7; no D gene can be assigned with confidence. This TCR was recovered from a human donor with alopecia areata. The sequenced DNA: TGTGCCAGTAGTATAGGCAGCTCCTACGAGCAGTACTTC. It codes for CASSIGSSYEQYF.